The 6 T cell receptor beta chains presented below share a single source sample, sequenced in a study of blood T cell repertoires in COVID-19 (dated by TCRdb to 2020 to 2021). Library construction relied on the immunoSEQ multiplex PCR assay. The immuneACCESS repertoire file appears here via TCRdb, limited to in-frame rearrangements. These files lack a portion of the clones; in checked studies, under half of the deficit traces to unresolved V genes, and the cause of the others is not known. Present in this sample are 120,000 or so clones, about four fifths of which were seen just once. Together, the top ten hold 10% to 15% of the sample. The sequenced sample was peripheral blood. All receptors derive from a man in his 60s with acute or convalescent COVID-19.

The chain has TRBV24-1 and TRBJ2-3; TRBD1 matches 10 bases. Germline V gives CDR1 KGHDR, CDR2 SFDVKD. There are 16 residues in the CDR3. V gave up 3 bases and J gave up 6 bases; unmatched junction bases: 8. In DNA form, the CDR3 reads TGTGCCACCAGTGATCTCTCCGGGACAGGGGCCGATACGCAGTATTTT. This encodes CATSDLSGTGADTQYF.

The chain is built from TRBV2 and TRBJ2-7; 8 bases agree with TRBD2. The J segment lost 2 bases and the V segment lost 10 bases, leaving 7 bases of the junction unmatched. The CDR3 extends over 13 amino acids. Germline-derived CDR1 and CDR2 are SNHLY and FYNNEI. Here the CDR3 reads CATLRGATYEQYF. CDR3 nucleotide sequence: TGTGCCACTCTGCGGGGGGCGACCTACGAGCAGTACTTC.

The rearrangement links TRBV3-1 (or the pseudogene TRBV3-2) to TRBJ1-1; 10 bases fit TRBD1. The CDR3 has 20 residues. The germline gives CDR1 LGHDT, CDR2 YNNKEL (reference sequence). The V and J ends lost 2 bases and 1 base, in that order; junction bases with no gene match: 16. CDR3: CASSQNPWLSTGGKNTEAFF. CDR3 bases: TGTGCCAGCAGCCAAAACCCTTGGCTTTCGACAGGGGGCAAGAACACTGAAGCTTTCTTT.

V and J are TRBV9 and TRBJ2-7; weak D call: TRBD2 (5 bases). The CDR3 extends over 14 amino acids. The V gene lost 4 bases and the J gene lost 0 bases, with 11 bases spanning the gap. The V gene's germline CDR1 is SGDLS and CDR2 YYNGEE. CDR3 sequence: CASSPLGSSYEQYF. CDR3 coding DNA: TGTGCCAGCAGCCCTCTGGGGAGCTCCTACGAGCAGTACTTC. The full variable domain, its missing parts supplied by reference TRBV9 and TRBJ2-7, is DSGVTQTPKHLITATGQRVTLRCSPRSGDLSVYWYQQSLDQGLQFLIQYYNGEERAKGNILERFSAQQFPDLHSELNLSSLELGDSALYFCASSPLGSSYEQYFGPGTRLTVT.

The chain couples TRBV2 to TRBJ1-1, with 7 bases that match TRBD1. V trimming: 4 bases; J trimming: 1 base; junction bases outside the gene matches: 3. Germline CDR1 SNHLY, CDR2 FYNNEI. The CDR3 has 14 residues. The CDR3 nucleotides read TGTGCCAGCAGTGTGGGGGACAGGAACACTGAAGCTTTCTTT. Its protein is CASSVGDRNTEAFF.

The V gene is TRBV28, the J gene TRBJ2-1, with D unclear. Trimming left V 11 bases short and J 8 bases short, with 10 bases between. Germline CDR1 is MDHEN and CDR2 is SYDVKM. The CDR3 is 10 amino acids. Written as DNA, the CDR3 is TGTGCCCCCGATCCGGATGAGCAGTTCTTC. This translates into CAPDPDEQFF.